The 14 T cell receptor beta chains reported below all come from one sample, sequenced in a study of T cells in Graves' hyperthyroidism and ophthalmopathy. It was RNA transcripts that yielded the amplified TCR beta CDR3 regions. The HTBI primer set drove a first-round RT-PCR of the TCR CDR3. Using its own MiXCR run on the multiplex PCR reads, TCRdb lists one record per CDR3 protein. The sample has 500,000 to 650,000 distinct CDR3 sequences, around 13% seen once. The sample comprised blood. These receptors originate from a woman aged 45 to 65 with Graves' ophthalmopathy.

The chain employs TRBV7-9 and TRBJ2-1; D is unclear. Germline assignment: CDR1 SEHNR and CDR2 FQNEAQ (reference sequence). The CDR3 runs to 12 residues. V lost 1 base, J lost 8 bases, and 6 bases lay in between. CDR3 sequence reads: CASSLGWDEQFF. The CDR3 DNA follows: TGTGCCAGCAGCTTAGGGTGGGATGAGCAGTTCTTC.

This clonotype has just a few counts. This rearrangement joins TRBV6-1 to TRBJ1-5, with D possibly being TRBD1 (5 bases). The CDR3 sequence is 14 residues long. Germline CDR1 MNHNS, CDR2 SASEGT. V dropped 2 bases and J dropped 13 bases, with 18 bases sitting between them. The CDR3 protein is CASSETYTGEGQHF. The CDR3 nucleotides read TGTGCCAGCAGTGAAACCTACACAGGTGAGGGGCAGCATTTT.

The CDR3 here is CASRWDRENTGELFF. The CDR3 bases are TGTGCCAGCAGGTGGGACAGGGAGAACACCGGGGAGCTGTTTTTT. This chain links TRBV6-1 with TRBJ2-2; 9 bases match TRBD1. Per the germline V gene, CDR1 is MNHNS and CDR2 is SASEGT. Trimming took 6 bases from V and 1 from J; bases not matched to a gene: 3. The CDR3 has 15 amino acids.

This clonotype was counted many times. This chain connects TRBV28 to TRBJ1-2, with 9 bases aligning to TRBD1. Germline V lookup: CDR1 MDHEN, CDR2 SYDVKM. The J segment lost 8 bases and the V segment lost 2 bases, leaving 12 bases of the junction unmatched. The length of the CDR3 is 16 residues. The CDR3 loop reads CASSLVPGQGSSGYTF. The CDR3 DNA follows: TGTGCCAGCAGTTTAGTGCCGGGACAGGGTTCCTCCGGCTACACCTTC.

CDR3 protein: CSVGGVQGATSFNEQFF. CDR3 bases: TGCAGCGTTGGGGGGGTACAGGGGGCGACTAGTTTCAATGAGCAGTTCTTC. The chain has TRBV29-1 and TRBJ2-1; 9 bases map to TRBD1. CDR1 and CDR2 (germline): SQVTM, ANQGSEA. The trim removed 4 bases at V and 6 bases at J, leaving 16 bases unmatched. The CDR3 runs 17 residues.

This chain joins TRBV28 and TRBJ1-1; no clear D. This CDR3 spans 14 amino acids. The V gene's germline CDR1 is MDHEN and CDR2 SYDVKM. The V end lost 1 base, the J end lost 1 base, and 7 bases lay between the germline ends. CDR3 coding DNA: TGTGCCAGCAGTTTATTGTTACAGAACACTGAAGCTTTCTTT. Translated, it gives CASSLLLQNTEAFF.

On this clonotype: A single base separates this from a much larger clone, so it may be a read error. V and J are TRBV11-2 and TRBJ2-1; 7 nucleotides match TRBD2. Germline lookup yields CDR1 SGHAT and CDR2 FQNNGV. CDR3 length: 14 residues. V shed 8 bases, J shed 4 bases, and the junction held 8 bases outside the gene matches. CDR3: CASPPLAAYNEQFF. CDR3 DNA: TGTGCCAGCCCTCCCCTAGCGGCGTACAATGAGCAGTTCTTC.

There are many counts of this clonotype. The rearrangement links TRBV7-3 to TRBJ2-7; TRBD2 matches 7 bases. Germline V gives CDR1 SGHTA, CDR2 FQGTGA. The J segment lost 3 bases and the V segment lost 2 bases, leaving 7 bases of the junction unmatched. This CDR3 spans 15 amino acids. CDR3 sequence: CASSLWSSGHYEQYF. In DNA form, the CDR3 reads TGTGCCAGCAGCTTATGGTCTAGCGGACACTACGAGCAGTACTTC.

In its sample, this clonotype was seen many times. The chain is built from TRBV15 and TRBJ1-2, with D unclear. Germline CDR1 LNHNV, CDR2 YYDKDF (reference sequence). V dropped 1 base and J dropped 2 bases, with 17 bases sitting between them. The CDR3 spans 17 residues. The CDR3 DNA follows: TGTGCCACCAGCAGAGCTAAAAGGGTCCTCGCGAACTATGGCTACACCTTC. It codes for CATSRAKRVLANYGYTF.

V is TRBV6-5 and J is TRBJ2-1; no clear D. Germline CDR1 MNHEY, CDR2 SVGAGI. The CDR3 is 14 residues long. V lost 2 bases and J 5 bases, leaving 10 bases between the germline ends. Here the CDR3 DNA reads TGTGCCAGCAGTTACGGGCAAATGGACAATGAGCAGTTCTTC. Protein: CASSYGQMDNEQFF.

The V and J genes are TRBV4-3 and TRBJ2-3; maybe TRBD2 (6 bases). Germline loops: CDR1 LGHNA, CDR2 YSLEER. This CDR3 comprises 16 residues. V lost 3 bases to trimming and J lost 5 bases, with 18 bases between them. The chain's CDR3 is CASSHGRREWGDTQYF. CDR3 sequence (DNA): TGCGCCAGCAGCCACGGGAGACGGGAGTGGGGAGATACGCAGTATTTT.

V is TRBV18 and J is TRBJ1-5; D is ambiguous. The germline V gene encodes CDR1 KGHSH and CDR2 LQKENI. V lost 2 bases, J lost 6 bases, and 17 bases lay in between. This CDR3 has 16 amino acids. The DNA for the CDR3 is TGTGCCAGCTCACCATCTTTTCTTAGAAGCGGTCAGCCCCAGCATTTT. It codes for CASSPSFLRSGQPQHF.

This clonotype was counted at least ten times. The rearrangement uses TRBV12-3 or TRBV12-4 and TRBJ1-5; TRBD1 might be the D (6 bases). The CDR3 extends over 18 amino acids. Trimming stripped 5 bases from V and 2 bases from J, with 22 bases between. DNA of the CDR3: TGTGCCAGCAGTCCGGGGGGCAGGGAGCTTGTTGGCAATCAGCCCCAGCATTTT. Residues: CASSPGGRELVGNQPQHF.

This clonotype has a count of ten or more. The chain links TRBV20-1 to TRBJ1-5, with TRBD1 matching over 7 bases. Germline V CDR1 and CDR2: DFQATT, SNEGSKA (reference sequence). V lost 6 bases and J lost 2; bases outside the gene matches: 16. The CDR3 runs 17 residues. The CDR3 coding sequence is TGCAGTGCCACACCGATAACAGGGGACGCTGGCAATCAGCCCCAGCATTTT. It specifies CSATPITGDAGNQPQHF.